Listed below are T cell receptor beta chains from one sample, sequenced in a study of T cells in Graves' hyperthyroidism and ophthalmopathy. TCRdb passed the multiplex PCR reads through MiXCR, listing each CDR3 protein once. The sample holds approximately 870,000 distinct CDR3 sequences, about two fifths seen once. Sequences were obtained from blood. The receptors originated from a man between 18 and 35 years old with Graves' hyperthyroidism. The CDR3 runs from the conserved cysteine through the conserved F or W. A D gene is named only where the DNA matches it firmly. A clone size is listed for some rows: how often the clone was seen (once, few, many), or a class if it is expanded.

size: -; J: TRBJ2-2; D: -; V: TRBV24-1; CDR3: CATSDYKPNGGNTGELFF; DNA: TGTGCCACCAGTGATTATAAACCCAACGGGGGGAACACCGGGGAGCTGTTTTTT
size: -; J: TRBJ2-1; D: -; V: TRBV7-2; CDR3: CASSLGFYEQFF; DNA: TGTGCCAGCAGCTTAGGGTTCTATGAGCAGTTCTTC
size: -; J: TRBJ2-7; D: TRBD1; V: TRBV2; CDR3: CASGTGFYEQYF; DNA: TGTGCCAGCGGGACAGGGTTCTACGAGCAGTACTTC
size: many; J: TRBJ1-1; D: -; V: TRBV7-3; CDR3: CASSSPNTEAFF; DNA: TGTGCCAGCAGCTCACCGAACACTGAAGCTTTCTTT
size: few; J: TRBJ2-7; D: -; V: TRBV5-1; CDR3: CASSLAAEYYEQYF; DNA: TGCGCCAGCAGCTTGGCGGCGGAGTACTACGAGCAGTACTTC
size: -; J: TRBJ1-1; D: TRBD1; V: TRBV7-3; CDR3: CASPPGTGGAAEAFF; DNA: TGTGCCAGCCCTCCCGGGACAGGGGGCGCGGCTGAAGCTTTCTTT
size: many; J: TRBJ1-5; D: -; V: TRBV2; CDR3: CASSEARGRPGNQPQHF; DNA: TGTGCCAGCAGTGAAGCGAGGGGACGCCCCGGCAATCAGCCCCAGCATTTT
size: few; J: TRBJ2-7; D: -; V: TRBV4-1; CDR3: CASSQARGEFEQYF; DNA: TGCGCCAGCAGCCAAGCCAGGGGGGAGTTCGAGCAGTACTTC
size: many; J: TRBJ1-1; D: -; V: TRBV10-3; CDR3: CAISVGNTEAFF; DNA: TGTGCCATCAGTGTTGGGAACACTGAAGCTTTCTTT
size: many; J: TRBJ1-5; D: -; V: TRBV15; CDR3: CATSRGQADQPQHF; DNA: TGTGCCACCAGCAGAGGACAGGCGGATCAGCCCCAGCATTTT
size: -; J: TRBJ2-5; D: -; V: TRBV6-5; CDR3: CASSSRGYGETQYF; DNA: TGTGCCAGCAGTTCCCGGGGCTACGGGGAGACCCAGTACTTC
size: few; J: TRBJ2-5; D: TRBD2; V: TRBV20-1; CDR3: CSASPRVRPGLGAQTQYF; DNA: TGCAGTGCTAGTCCAAGGGTTAGGCCGGGACTAGGTGCGCAGACCCAGTACTTC
size: -; J: TRBJ2-6; D: -; V: TRBV7-2; CDR3: CASSTSGTGNVLTF; DNA: TGTGCCAGCAGCACATCCGGGACTGGCAACGTCCTGACTTTC
size: many; J: TRBJ2-7; D: TRBD2; V: TRBV12-3/TRBV12-4; CDR3: CASTIGAGDEQYF; DNA: TGTGCCAGCACCATAGGAGCGGGAGACGAGCAGTACTTC
size: few; J: TRBJ2-7; D: TRBD1; V: TRBV2; CDR3: CASSEVGTGASYEQYF; DNA: TGTGCCAGCAGTGAAGTGGGGACAGGGGCTTCCTACGAGCAGTACTTC
size: -; J: TRBJ1-1; D: TRBD1; V: TRBV20-1; CDR3: CSAKDRTNTEAFF; DNA: TGCAGTGCTAAGGACAGGACGAACACTGAAGCTTTCTTT
size: few; J: TRBJ1-6; D: -; V: TRBV19; CDR3: CASSIADLGNSPLHF; DNA: TGTGCCAGTAGTATAGCGGATCTGGGGAATTCACCCCTCCACTTT
size: many; J: TRBJ2-7; D: -; V: TRBV7-2; CDR3: CASSTNPYEQYF; DNA: TGTGCCAGCAGTACAAACCCCTACGAGCAGTACTTC
size: many; J: TRBJ1-6; D: -; V: TRBV11-2; CDR3: CASSLDYSPLHF; DNA: TGTGCCAGCAGCTTAGACTATTCACCCCTCCACTTT
size: -; J: TRBJ1-5; D: -; V: TRBV15; CDR3: CATSSGTAYEHF; DNA: TGTGCCACCAGCAGTGGGACGGCCTACGAGCATTTT
size: -; J: TRBJ1-2; D: -; V: TRBV4-1; CDR3: CASSEGGGYYGYTF; DNA: TGCGCCAGCAGCGAGGGCGGCGGATACTATGGCTACACCTTC
size: -; J: TRBJ1-1; D: -; V: TRBV7-3; CDR3: CASSSPGAGAFF; DNA: TGTGCCAGCAGCTCACCGGGAGCGGGGGCTTTCTTT
size: many; J: TRBJ2-5; D: -; V: TRBV25-1; CDR3: CASSEPDRQETQYF; DNA: TGTGCCAGCAGTGAACCCGACAGACAAGAGACCCAGTACTTC
size: -; J: TRBJ2-5; D: TRBD2; V: TRBV9; CDR3: CASSSRTSGGSWETQYF; DNA: TGTGCCAGCAGCTCCCGGACTAGCGGGGGGTCGTGGGAGACCCAGTACTTC
size: many; J: TRBJ2-6; D: -; V: TRBV7-8; CDR3: CASSPVGTSSGANVLTF; DNA: TGTGCCAGCAGCCCCGTAGGAACGAGCTCTGGGGCCAACGTCCTGACTTTC
size: -; J: TRBJ1-2; D: -; V: TRBV10-3; CDR3: CAITTTGWHGYTF; DNA: TGTGCCATCACGACTACAGGGTGGCATGGCTACACCTTC
size: -; J: TRBJ2-7; D: -; V: TRBV2; CDR3: CATRGQYF; DNA: TGTGCCACCCGGGGGCAGTACTTC
size: once; J: TRBJ1-1; D: -; V: TRBV10-3; CDR3: CAISPDAGLNTEAFF; DNA: TGTGCCATCAGCCCAGACGCGGGGCTGAACACTGAAGCTTTCTTT
size: -; J: TRBJ1-2; D: TRBD1; V: TRBV6-1; CDR3: CASAHSRQGNGYTF; DNA: TGTGCCAGTGCTCACTCTCGACAGGGGAACGGCTACACCTTC
size: -; J: TRBJ1-1; D: TRBD1; V: TRBV7-9; CDR3: CASSWGQGSTEAFF; DNA: TGTGCCAGCAGCTGGGGACAGGGGAGTACTGAAGCTTTCTTT
size: few; J: TRBJ1-1; D: -; V: TRBV5-1; CDR3: CASSRYEGYTEAFF; DNA: TGCGCCAGCAGCCGCTACGAAGGATACACTGAAGCTTTCTTT
size: few; J: TRBJ1-5; D: -; V: TRBV6-1; CDR3: CASSEQSNQPQHF; DNA: TGTGCCAGCAGTGAACAGAGCAATCAGCCCCAGCATTTT
size: few; J: TRBJ1-1; D: TRBD1; V: TRBV2; CDR3: CASRGLTGSYTEAFF; DNA: TGTGCCAGCAGAGGACTGACAGGGTCTTACACTGAAGCTTTCTTT
size: -; J: TRBJ2-5; D: -; V: TRBV29-1; CDR3: CSVRPGDEETQYF; DNA: TGCAGCGTTCGACCAGGAGACGAGGAGACCCAGTACTTC
size: -; J: TRBJ1-5; D: TRBD1; V: TRBV7-9; CDR3: CASSPGQGMQPQHF; DNA: TGTGCCAGCAGCCCAGGACAGGGTATGCAGCCCCAGCATTTT
size: -; J: TRBJ1-3; D: -; V: TRBV29-1; CDR3: CSSDAGSTIYF; DNA: TGCAGCAGTGATGCTGGAAGCACCATATATTTT
size: many; J: TRBJ2-7; D: -; V: TRBV19; CDR3: CASSMSGVAREQYF; DNA: TGTGCCAGTAGTATGTCCGGGGTTGCGCGCGAGCAGTACTTC
size: -; J: TRBJ1-2; D: -; V: TRBV4-1; CDR3: CASSRRRQGHYGYTF; DNA: TGTGCCAGCAGCCGACGTCGGCAGGGCCACTATGGCTACACCTTC
size: many; J: TRBJ2-7; D: TRBD1; V: TRBV20-1; CDR3: CSAYRGDEQYF; DNA: TGCAGTGCGTACAGGGGAGACGAGCAGTACTTC
size: many; J: TRBJ1-5; D: -; V: TRBV10-3; CDR3: CAISEAGHNQPQHF; DNA: TGTGCCATCAGTGAGGCCGGCCACAATCAGCCCCAGCATTTT